What follows are 2 T cell receptor beta chains derived from one specimen sequenced in a study of Graves' ophthalmopathy and Graves' hyperthyroidism. Amplification targeted the TCR beta CDR3 regions, with RNA transcripts as the source material. A first-round RT-PCR used HTBI primers, followed by a second-round multiplex PCR. TCRdb passed the multiplex PCR reads through MiXCR, listing each CDR3 protein once. The data contain some 360,000 distinct CDR3 sequences, 15% to 20% of them seen just once; the ten biggest clones take up 2% to 3%. The sequencing input was peripheral blood. The receptors were gathered from an adult woman with stable Graves' hyperthyroidism.

V is TRBV12-3 or TRBV12-4 and J is TRBJ2-7; the match to TRBD2 covers 12 bases. The CDR3 sequence is 15 residues long. J lost 6 bases, V lost 5 bases, and 8 bases had no gene match. CDR3 DNA: TGTGCCAGCAGTAGCAGACTAGCGGGAGTGGGCGAGCAGTACTTC. Protein: CASSSRLAGVGEQYF.

This clonotype has a count of ten or more. The V gene is TRBV28, the J gene TRBJ2-7; the match to TRBD2 covers 13 bases. V lost 2 bases and J lost 4; bases outside the gene matches: 5. From germline, CDR1 is MDHEN and CDR2 SYDVKM. This CDR3 is 16 amino acids long. This CDR3 reads CASSLRLAGGIYEQYF. Written as DNA, the CDR3 is TGTGCCAGCAGTTTAAGACTAGCGGGAGGTATATACGAGCAGTACTTC.